These 11 T cell receptor beta chains came from one sample sequenced in a study of T-cell reconstitution after alpha-beta-depleted transplantation in children (dated by TCRdb to about 2016). Library construction relied on PCR. This sample was sequenced with an Illumina HiSeq 2500. TCR libraries were prepared with molecular barcoding, using unique molecular identifiers to normalize TCRbeta repertoire quantification. The public reads were reanalyzed by TCRdb: fastp trimming at Q25, MiXCR alignment, in-frame beta chains only. A single entry per CDR3 protein holds the most common genes and DNA from its merged rows. The sample includes around 250,000 distinct CDR3 sequences, with just under 8.5% observed a single time. Of the sample, 6.3% is held by the ten largest clones. The treatment or condition label of this sample denotes: allogeneic hematopoietic cell transplantation with graft depleted of TCRalphabeta T cells and CD19 B cells.

The material was PBMCs, mostly from graft donor cells, obtained 180 days after TCRalphabeta/CD19-depleted stem cell transplant. These receptors came from a male patient younger than 18 who had a stem cell transplant for acute lymphoblastic leukemia, so the T cells may come from the graft donor.

The rearrangement joins TRBV4-1 to TRBJ1-1, with 9 bases matching TRBD1. The ends lost 4 bases at V and 8 bases at J; junction bases unmatched: 2. CDR1 is MGHRA, CDR2 YSYEKL, per germline. The CDR3 runs 12 residues. Here the CDR3 reads CASSRGTGEAFF. DNA for the CDR3: TGCGCCAGCAGCCGGGGGACAGGGGAAGCTTTCTTT.

This clonotype was seen many times. This chain connects TRBV5-1 to TRBJ2-7; 8 bases match TRBD1. Germline assignment: CDR1 SGHRS and CDR2 YFSETQ. The junction had 7 bases not matched to a gene; V was cut back by 0 bases and J by 5 bases. The CDR3 covers 15 residues. CDR3 bases: TGCGCCAGCAGCTTGGGATTCGGACAGGGTAACGAGCAGTACTTC. As protein: CASSLGFGQGNEQYF.

Concerning this clonotype itself: A much larger clone differs from this one at a single base, so this may be a read error. CDR3 DNA sequence: TGCAGCATGAGGACTAGCGGGAGTTCCACAGATACGCAGTATTTT. This codes for CSMRTSGSSTDTQYF. V usage is TRBV29-1 and J usage is TRBJ2-3; 13 bases are a match to TRBD2. V lost 8 bases and J lost 2; bases outside the gene matches: 7. CDR1 SQVTM and CDR2 ANQGSEA come from the germline V gene. This CDR3 is 15 amino acids long.

At least ten counts were recorded for this clonotype. The chain recombines TRBV24-1 with TRBJ1-2; D is unclear. This CDR3 has 12 residues. V lost 6 bases and J 8 bases, leaving 12 bases between the germline ends. Germline values: CDR1 KGHDR, CDR2 SFDVKD. In DNA, the CDR3 is TGTGCCACCAGTAACAATTTAGAGGGCTACACCTTC. Translation: CATSNNLEGYTF.

With respect to this clonotype: A much larger clone lies a single base off, so this may be a read error. J is TRBJ1-2 and V is TRBV6-1; D is unresolved. The CDR3 length is 14 residues. Germline-derived CDR1 and CDR2 are MNHNS and SASEGT. The V and J ends lost 10 bases and 3 bases respectively, with 18 bases between them. The CDR3 protein is CATDGPPAHYGYTF. The CDR3 DNA is TGTGCCACAGACGGGCCACCAGCGCACTATGGCTACACCTTC.

This sequence joins TRBV5-8 and TRBJ2-3; 10 positions agree with TRBD2. Germline lookup yields CDR1 SGHTS and CDR2 YDEGEE. This CDR3 is 15 amino acids long. V gave up 4 bases and J gave up 2 bases; unmatched junction bases: 4. CDR3 protein: CASSEGLASTDTQYF. DNA for the CDR3: TGTGCCAGCAGCGAGGGACTAGCGTCCACAGATACGCAGTATTTT.

This clonotype appeared many times. The chain combines TRBV7-9 with TRBJ1-1, with D hard to call. The CDR3 runs 15 residues. The germline V and J ends were trimmed by 6 bases and 1 base, with 15 bases remaining between them. From germline, CDR1 is SEHNR and CDR2 FQNEAQ (reference sequence). DNA for the CDR3: TGTGCCAGCAGATACCCCGGAGACAAGAACACTGAAGCTTTCTTT. It specifies CASRYPGDKNTEAFF. Together with reference TRBV7-9 and TRBJ1-1, the CDR3 gives the full variable domain: DTGVSQNPRHKITKRGQNVTFRCDPISEHNRLYWYRQTLGQGPEFLTYFQNEAQLEKSRLLSDRFSAERPKGSFSTLEIQRTEQGDSAMYLCASRYPGDKNTEAFFGQGTRLTVV.

This clonotype was seen ten or more times. The rearrangement joins TRBV6-6 to TRBJ2-1, with D hard to call. Trimming took off 6 bases at V and 9 bases at J, with 9 bases between the two ends. The CDR3 covers 11 residues. From germline, CDR1 is MNHNY and CDR2 SVGAGI (reference sequence). CDR3: CASSLVSEQFF. As DNA, the CDR3 is TGTGCCAGCAGCTTAGTGAGTGAGCAGTTCTTC.

Ten or more counts support this clonotype. This chain connects TRBV28 to TRBJ1-1, with D possibly being TRBD1 (5 bases). The CDR3 covers 14 residues. V was pared by 2 bases and J by 4 bases, with 11 bases between. The V gene's germline CDR1 is MDHEN and CDR2 SYDVKM. CDR3 nucleotides: TGTGCCAGCAGTTTAGGGGGGACTACCACTGAAGCTTTCTTT. It translates to CASSLGGTTTEAFF.

Ten or more counts support this clonotype. The chain links TRBV12-3 or TRBV12-4 to TRBJ2-2; TRBD1 matches 11 bases. The ends lost 4 bases at V and 6 bases at J; junction bases unmatched: 4. The CDR3 covers 15 residues. The CDR3 spells CASSWPDRGPGELFF. The CDR3, as DNA: TGTGCCAGCAGTTGGCCGGACAGGGGGCCCGGGGAGCTGTTTTTT.

Many counts were recorded for this clonotype. The chain is built from TRBV7-2 and TRBJ2-3; either TRBD1 or TRBD2 may fit D (6 bases each). In germline, CDR1 is SGHTA, CDR2 FQGNSA. The length of the CDR3 is 14 residues. V lost 3 bases and J 4 bases, leaving 11 bases between the germline ends. The CDR3 DNA reads as TGTGCCAGCAGCTTCGGGGGCTGGGCAGATACGCAGTATTTT. Translation: CASSFGGWADTQYF.